These 2 T cell receptor beta chains originate from one sample sequenced in a study of beta chain features in type 1 diabetes. Expressed TCRB transcripts got sequenced, as all isolated RNA was reverse transcribed. TCRdb's table, derived via immunoSEQ multiplex PCR, lists solely in-frame clones and lacks some. The sample has under 300,000 clones, roughly 8% seen once; the top ten hold about 0.93%. The material sequenced was central memory CD4+ T cells from blood. The receptors were sampled from a woman aged 18-29 years in good health.

The table lists this clone with many counts. The chain couples TRBV2 to TRBJ1-5; a weak D match, TRBD1 (6 bases). Trimming took 3 bases from V and 8 from J, leaving 11 bases between them. This CDR3 is built from 13 residues. Germline CDR1 and CDR2: SNHLY and FYNNEI. The CDR3 sequence is CASSDRGGEPQHF. The CDR3 nucleotides are TGTGCCAGCAGTGACAGGGGAGGGGAGCCCCAGCATTTT.

The V call is TRBV15, the J call TRBJ2-5; either TRBD1 or TRBD2 may fit D (7 bases each). Per the germline V gene, CDR1 is LNHNV and CDR2 is YYDKDF (reference sequence). The CDR3 sequence is 15 residues long. Trimming cost V 5 bases and J 1 base, with 14 bases left between them. The CDR3: CATSPGGVGQETQYF. CDR3 DNA: TGTGCCACCAGCCCAGGGGGGGTAGGCCAAGAGACCCAGTACTTC.